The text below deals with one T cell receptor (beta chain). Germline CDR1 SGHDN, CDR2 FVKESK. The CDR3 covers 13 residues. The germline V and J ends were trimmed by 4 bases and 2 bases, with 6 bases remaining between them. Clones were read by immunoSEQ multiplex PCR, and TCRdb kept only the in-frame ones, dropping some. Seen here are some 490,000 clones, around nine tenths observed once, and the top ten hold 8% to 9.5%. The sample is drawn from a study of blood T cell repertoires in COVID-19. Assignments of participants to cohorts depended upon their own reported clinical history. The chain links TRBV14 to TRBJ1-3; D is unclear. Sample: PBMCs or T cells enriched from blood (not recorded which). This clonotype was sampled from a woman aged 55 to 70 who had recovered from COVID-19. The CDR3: CASSPYPGNTIYF. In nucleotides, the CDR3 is TGTGCCAGCAGCCCCTACCCTGGAAACACCATATATTTT. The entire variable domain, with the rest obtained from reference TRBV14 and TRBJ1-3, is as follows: EAGVTQFPSHSVIEKGQTVTLRCDPISGHDNLYWYRRVMGKEIKFLLHFVKESKQDESGMPNNRFLAERTGGTYSTLKVQPAELEDSGVYFCASSPYPGNTIYFGEGSWLTVV.